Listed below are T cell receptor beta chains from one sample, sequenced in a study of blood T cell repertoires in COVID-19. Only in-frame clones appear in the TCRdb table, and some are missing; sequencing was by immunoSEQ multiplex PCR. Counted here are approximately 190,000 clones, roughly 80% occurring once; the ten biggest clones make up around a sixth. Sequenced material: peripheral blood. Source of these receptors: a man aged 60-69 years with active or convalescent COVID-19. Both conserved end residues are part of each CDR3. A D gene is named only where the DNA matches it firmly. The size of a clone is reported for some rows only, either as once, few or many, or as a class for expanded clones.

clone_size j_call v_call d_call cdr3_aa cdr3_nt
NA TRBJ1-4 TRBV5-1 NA CASSFSYGEGEKLFF TGCGCCAGCAGCTTTTCTTACGGGGAGGGTGAAAAACTGTTTTTT
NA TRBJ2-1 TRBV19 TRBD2 CASSLAGGYNEQFF TGTGCCAGTAGTTTAGCGGGGGGTTACAATGAGCAGTTCTTC
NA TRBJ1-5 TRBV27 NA CASSGFQPQHF TGTGCCAGCTCAGGGTTCCAGCCCCAGCATTTT
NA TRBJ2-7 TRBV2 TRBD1 CASTRRGQGDEQYF TGTGCCAGCACCCGAAGGGGACAGGGGGACGAGCAGTACTTC
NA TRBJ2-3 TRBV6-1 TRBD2 CASSDLAGGADTQYF TGTGCCAGCAGTGATCTAGCGGGAGGGGCAGATACGCAGTATTTT
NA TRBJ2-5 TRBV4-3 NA CASSQDSAREETQYF TGCGCCAGCAGCCAAGATTCAGCCAGGGAAGAGACCCAGTACTTC
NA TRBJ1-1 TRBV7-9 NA CASSLRQNGAEAFF TGTGCCAGCAGCTTAAGACAGAACGGCGCTGAAGCTTTCTTT
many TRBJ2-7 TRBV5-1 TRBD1 CASSLWGRDRGPIYEQYF TGCGCCAGCAGCCTATGGGGCCGGGACAGGGGCCCCATATACGAGCAGTACTTC
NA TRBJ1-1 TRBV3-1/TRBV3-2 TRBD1 CASSRSGQGGTEAFF TGTGCCAGCAGCCGATCCGGACAGGGGGGAACTGAAGCTTTCTTT
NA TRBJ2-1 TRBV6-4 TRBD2 CASSDSRADLSGRGGYNEQFF TGTGCCAGCAGTGACTCGAGAGCGGACTTGAGCGGGAGGGGGGGCTACAATGAGCAGTTCTTC
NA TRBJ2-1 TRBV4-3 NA CASSQEMAGQYNEQFF TGCGCCAGCAGCCAAGAGATGGCGGGCCAATACAATGAGCAGTTCTTC
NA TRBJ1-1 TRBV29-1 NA CSALAVTEAFF TGCAGCGCCCTGGCCGTCACTGAAGCTTTCTTT
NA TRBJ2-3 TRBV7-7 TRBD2 CASSLAGGPQDTQYF TGTGCCAGCAGCTTAGCGGGAGGGCCCCAAGATACGCAGTATTTT
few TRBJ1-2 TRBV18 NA CASSTGQVGVGYTF TGTGCCAGCTCAACGGGCCAAGTCGGGGTTGGCTACACCTTC
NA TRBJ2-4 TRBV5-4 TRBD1 CASSSPKQGIGAKNIQYF TGTGCCAGCAGTTCACCTAAACAGGGGATAGGAGCCAAAAACATTCAGTACTTC
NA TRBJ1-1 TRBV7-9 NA CASSPWGGKDTEAFF TGTGCCAGCAGCCCGTGGGGCGGAAAGGACACTGAAGCTTTCTTT
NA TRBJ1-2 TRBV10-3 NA CAITDPVLQANYGYTF TGTGCCATCACCGATCCGGTCCTTCAAGCTAACTATGGCTACACCTTC